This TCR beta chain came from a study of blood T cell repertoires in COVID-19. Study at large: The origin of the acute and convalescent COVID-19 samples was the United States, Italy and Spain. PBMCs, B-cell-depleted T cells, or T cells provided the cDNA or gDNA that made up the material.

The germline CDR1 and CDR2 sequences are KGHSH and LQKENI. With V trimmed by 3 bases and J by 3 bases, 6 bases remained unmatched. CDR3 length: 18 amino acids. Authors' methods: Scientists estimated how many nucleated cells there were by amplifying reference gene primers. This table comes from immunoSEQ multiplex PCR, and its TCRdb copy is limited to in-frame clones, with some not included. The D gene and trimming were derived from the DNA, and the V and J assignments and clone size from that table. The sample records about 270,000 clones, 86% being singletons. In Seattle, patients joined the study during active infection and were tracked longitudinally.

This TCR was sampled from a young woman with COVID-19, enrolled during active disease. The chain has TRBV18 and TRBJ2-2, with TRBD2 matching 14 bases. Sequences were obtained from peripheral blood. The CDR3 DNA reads TGTGCCAGCTCACCCCCGGGACTAGCGGGGGCGTACACCGGGGAGCTGTTTTTT. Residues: CASSPPGLAGAYTGELFF.